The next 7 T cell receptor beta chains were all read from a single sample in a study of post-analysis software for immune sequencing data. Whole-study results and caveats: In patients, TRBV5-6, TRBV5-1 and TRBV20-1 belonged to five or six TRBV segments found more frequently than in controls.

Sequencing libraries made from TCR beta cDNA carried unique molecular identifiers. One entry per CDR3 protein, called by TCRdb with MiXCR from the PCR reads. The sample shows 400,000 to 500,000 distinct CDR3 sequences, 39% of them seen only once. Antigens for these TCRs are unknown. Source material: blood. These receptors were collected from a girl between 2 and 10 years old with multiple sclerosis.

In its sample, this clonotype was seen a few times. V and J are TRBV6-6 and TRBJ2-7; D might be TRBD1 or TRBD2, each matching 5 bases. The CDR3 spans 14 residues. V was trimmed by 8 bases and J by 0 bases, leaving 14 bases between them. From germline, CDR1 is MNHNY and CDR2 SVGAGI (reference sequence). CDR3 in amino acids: CASLRGPLSYEQYF. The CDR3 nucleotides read TGTGCCAGCCTTCGGGGACCGCTCTCCTACGAGCAGTACTTC.

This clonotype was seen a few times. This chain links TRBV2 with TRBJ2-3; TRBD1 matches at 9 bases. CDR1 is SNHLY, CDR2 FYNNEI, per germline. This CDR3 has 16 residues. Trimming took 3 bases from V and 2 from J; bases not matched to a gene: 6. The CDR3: CASSDGTGILTDTQYF. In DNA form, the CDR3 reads TGTGCCAGCAGTGACGGGACAGGGATCCTCACAGATACGCAGTATTTT.

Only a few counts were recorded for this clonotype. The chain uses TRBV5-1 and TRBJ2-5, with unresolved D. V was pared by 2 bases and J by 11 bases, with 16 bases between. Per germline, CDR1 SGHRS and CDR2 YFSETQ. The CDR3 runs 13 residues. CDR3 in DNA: TGCGCCAGCAGCTTCTCTCAGTACAATGAGCAGTACTTC. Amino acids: CASSFSQYNEQYF.

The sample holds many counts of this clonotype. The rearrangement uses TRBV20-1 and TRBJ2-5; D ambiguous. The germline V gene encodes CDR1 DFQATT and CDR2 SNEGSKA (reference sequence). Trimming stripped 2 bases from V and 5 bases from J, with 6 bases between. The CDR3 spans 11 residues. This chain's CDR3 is CSARQGETQYF. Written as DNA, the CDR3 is TGCAGTGCTAGACAAGGGGAGACCCAGTACTTC.

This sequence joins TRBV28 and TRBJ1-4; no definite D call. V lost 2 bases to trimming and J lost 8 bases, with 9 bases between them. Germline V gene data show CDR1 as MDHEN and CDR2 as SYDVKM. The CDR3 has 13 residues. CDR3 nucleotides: TGTGCCAGCAGTTTAGGTTTGGAGGAAAAACTGTTTTTT. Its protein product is CASSLGLEEKLFF. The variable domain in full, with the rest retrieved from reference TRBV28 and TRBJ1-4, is DVKVTQSSRYLVKRTGEKVFLECVQDMDHENMFWYRQDPGLGLRLIYFSYDVKMKEKGDIPEGYSVSREKKERFSLILESASTNQTSMYLCASSLGLEEKLFFGSGTQLSVL.

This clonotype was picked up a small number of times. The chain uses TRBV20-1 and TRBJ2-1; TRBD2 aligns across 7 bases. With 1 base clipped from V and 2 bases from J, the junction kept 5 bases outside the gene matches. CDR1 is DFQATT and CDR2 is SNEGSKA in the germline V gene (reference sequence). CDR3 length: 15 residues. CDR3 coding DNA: TGCAGTGCTAGAGCGGGCGGGAGAACCTACAATGAGCAGTTCTTC. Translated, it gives CSARAGGRTYNEQFF.

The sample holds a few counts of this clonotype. The DNA for the CDR3 is TGTGCCAGCACCCTTTCAGGAAGGAGGACCCTCTACGAGCAGTACTTC. Translating it yields CASTLSGRRTLYEQYF. The chain combines TRBV12-3 or TRBV12-4 with TRBJ2-7; tentative D call: TRBD2 (5 bases). CDR3 length: 16 amino acids. Trimming cost V 7 bases and J 3 bases, with 22 bases left between them.